One and the same sample provided the 21 T cell receptor beta chains below, sequenced in a study of T-cell reconstitution after alpha-beta-depleted transplantation in children. As it was prepared, the TCRbeta library received unique molecular identifiers. TCRdb reprocessed the PCR reads via MiXCR and lists one record per CDR3 protein. Among approximately 490,000 distinct CDR3 sequences listed, about 12% were seen once. The specimen was PBMCs from the stem cell graft donor, collected from the stem cell graft. The receptors stem from a human donor who donated a stem cell graft to a child with combined immunodeficiency.

The chain links TRBV6-1 to TRBJ2-2; either TRBD1 or TRBD2 may supply D (5 bases each). Trimming took 5 bases from V and 5 from J, leaving 12 bases between them. Germline CDR1 is MNHNS and CDR2 is SASEGT. The CDR3 contains 14 residues. Here the CDR3 DNA reads TGTGCCAGCAGTACAAATGGGGGAACCGGGGAGCTGTTTTTT. It encodes CASSTNGGTGELFF.

This clonotype was observed a few times. The chain joins TRBV3-1 to TRBJ2-5; TRBD2 matches 7 bases. The length of the CDR3 is 16 residues. Trimming at V came to 1 base and at J to 0 bases, leaving 5 bases not matched to a gene. Germline CDR1 is LGHDT and CDR2 is YNNKEL (reference sequence). DNA of the CDR3: TGTGCCAGCAGCCAAGCTACGGGAGGATACCAAGAGACCCAGTACTTC. The encoded protein is CASSQATGGYQETQYF.

The chain couples TRBV30 to TRBJ2-7, with D maybe TRBD1 (5 bases). V was pared by 0 bases and J by 2 bases, with 8 bases between. Germline V gene data show CDR1 as GTSNPN and CDR2 as SVGIG (reference sequence). CDR3 length equals 13 residues. The CDR3 loop reads CAWSVSGPYEQYF. The CDR3 nucleotides are TGTGCCTGGAGTGTATCAGGGCCCTACGAGCAGTACTTC.

This rearrangement joins TRBV11-3 to TRBJ2-5; D ambiguous. V was clipped by 6 bases and J by 4 bases, with 6 bases between them. This CDR3 contains 11 residues. Germline V gives CDR1 SGHNT, CDR2 YENEEA. The CDR3 sequence is CASRSAETQYF. The CDR3 region has the DNA TGTGCCAGCAGATCCGCAGAGACCCAGTACTTC.

V and J are TRBV4-1 and TRBJ2-3; D remains ambiguous. Trimming cost V 0 bases and J 7 bases, with 14 bases left between them. The CDR3 has 15 amino acids. Germline values: CDR1 MGHRA, CDR2 YSYEKL. As DNA, the CDR3 is TGCGCCAGCAGCCAAGAAGGCCTTAACTACAATACGCAGTATTTT. Its protein product is CASSQEGLNYNTQYF.

The V gene is TRBV13, the J gene TRBJ1-1; 8 nucleotides agree with TRBD1. The length of the CDR3 is 11 residues. The J segment lost 8 bases and the V segment lost 5 bases, leaving 1 base of the junction unmatched. Germline V CDR1 and CDR2: PRHDT, FYEKMQ (reference sequence). CDR3 amino acids: CASSTGGEAFF. In DNA form, the CDR3 reads TGTGCCAGCAGCACAGGGGGAGAAGCTTTCTTT.

The genes are TRBV7-9 and TRBJ2-7, with D possibly called TRBD1 or TRBD2 (6 bases each). CDR3 size: 15 residues. Trimming took 1 base from V and 5 from J, leaving 15 bases between them. In germline, CDR1 is SEHNR, CDR2 FQNEAQ (reference sequence). In nucleotides, the CDR3 is TGTGCCAGCAGCTTAGTTCCAGGGGAGGCCCACGAGCAGTACTTC. Translating it yields CASSLVPGEAHEQYF.

This chain links TRBV11-2 with TRBJ2-1; a possible D gene is TRBD2 (6 bases). Germline assignment: CDR1 SGHAT and CDR2 FQNNGV. The CDR3 has 18 amino acids. Deletions cut 0 bases from V and 0 bases from J, with 15 bases between. As DNA, the CDR3 is TGTGCCAGCAGCTTAGATCCGAGACTAGTCGGCTCCTACAATGAGCAGTTCTTC. The encoded protein is CASSLDPRLVGSYNEQFF.

This chain links TRBV2 with TRBJ2-2, with 9 bases identical to TRBD2. Germline V gene data show CDR1 as SNHLY and CDR2 as FYNNEI. V gave up 8 bases and J gave up 2 bases; unmatched junction bases: 3. CDR3 size: 14 residues. CDR3 residues: CASGGTSNTGELFF. The DNA for the CDR3 is TGTGCCAGCGGGGGGACTAGCAACACCGGGGAGCTGTTTTTT. The full variable domain, with the rest looked up from reference TRBV2 and TRBJ2-2, is EPEVTQTPSHQVTQMGQEVILRCVPISNHLYFYWYRQILGQKVEFLVSFYNNEISEKSEIFDDQFSVERPDGSNFTLKIRSTKLEDSAMYFCASGGTSNTGELFFGEGSRLTVL.

This clonotype was observed at least ten times. The V and J genes are TRBV5-6 and TRBJ2-1; TRBD1 matches 8 bases. Trimming removed 2 bases from V and 13 bases from J; junction bases left unmatched: 8. CDR3 size: 13 residues. CDR1 is SGHDT and CDR2 is YYEEEE in the germline V gene. The CDR3 reads CASSLDRGLSQFF. The DNA for the CDR3 is TGTGCCAGCAGCTTAGACAGGGGATTAAGCCAGTTCTTC.

The table lists this clonotype with many counts. The rearrangement links TRBV30 to TRBJ2-2; TRBD2 agrees at 13 bases. The CDR3 is 14 amino acids. CDR1 and CDR2 (germline): GTSNPN, SVGIG (reference sequence). Trimming removed 3 bases from V and 6 bases from J; junction bases left unmatched: 1. The CDR3, as DNA: TGTGCCTGGAGAACTAGCGGGAGGGCCGGGGAGCTGTTTTTT. This gives the protein CAWRTSGRAGELFF. The full variable domain, rest sourced from reference TRBV30 and TRBJ2-2, is SQTIHQWPATLVQPVGSPLSLECTVEGTSNPNLYWYRQAAGRGLQLLFYSVGIGQISSEVPQNLSASRPQDRQFILSSKKLLLSDSGFYLCAWRTSGRAGELFFGEGSRLTVL.

This clonotype was detected a few times. V is TRBV6-2 or TRBV6-3 and J is TRBJ1-2; TRBD1 matches at 8 bases. Germline CDR1 is MNHEY and CDR2 is SVGEGT. The CDR3 length is 16 residues. V trimming: 0 bases; J trimming: 4 bases; junction bases outside the gene matches: 7. The CDR3 DNA follows: TGTGCCAGCAGTTACTCCCCTCGGACAGGGATCTATGGCTACACCTTC. As protein: CASSYSPRTGIYGYTF.

The rearrangement joins TRBV20-1 to TRBJ2-1; TRBD2 aligns across 7 bases. The V segment lost 3 bases and the J segment 0 bases; nucleotides outside the gene matches: 11. CDR1 is DFQATT and CDR2 is SNEGSKA in the germline V gene (reference sequence). The length of the CDR3 is 17 residues. CDR3 DNA sequence: TGCAGTGCTAGTGGCCTAGCGGAACAATTCTCCTACAATGAGCAGTTCTTC. This encodes CSASGLAEQFSYNEQFF.

This clonotype turned up a few times. The chain couples TRBV7-2 to TRBJ2-7, with 12 bases fitting TRBD2. This CDR3 comprises 18 residues. The V and J ends lost 2 bases and 6 bases, in that order; junction bases with no gene match: 14. CDR1 and CDR2 (germline): SGHTA, FQGNSA. This chain's CDR3 is CASSLSGLAGGPGIEQYF. The CDR3 DNA reads TGTGCCAGCAGCTTATCGGGGCTAGCGGGAGGGCCCGGTATCGAGCAGTACTTC.

Ten or more counts support this clonotype. The chain links TRBV27 to TRBJ2-7, with D possibly matching TRBD2 (5 bases). V was shortened by 3 bases and J by 0 bases, with 12 bases between the two germline ends. This CDR3 spans 15 amino acids. The V gene's germline CDR1 is MNHEY and CDR2 SMNVEV (reference sequence). The CDR3 region is CASSFTLASSYEQYF. For the CDR3, the DNA is TGTGCCAGCAGTTTTACATTAGCGTCCTCCTACGAGCAGTACTTC.

This clonotype was picked up a small number of times. The chain combines TRBV7-9 with TRBJ2-1; 8 nucleotides match TRBD1. Trimming at V came to 5 bases and at J to 6 bases, leaving 12 bases not matched to a gene. Germline V gene data show CDR1 as SEHNR and CDR2 as FQNEAQ (reference sequence). The CDR3 spans 16 residues. CDR3 DNA: TGTGCCAGCAGCAACCTGGACAGGGAAGGGGCCAATGAGCAGTTCTTC. Its protein product is CASSNLDREGANEQFF.

The chain couples TRBV6-2 or TRBV6-3 to TRBJ2-3; D is perhaps TRBD1 or TRBD2 (5 bases each). Per germline, CDR1 MNHEY and CDR2 SVGEGT. Trimming left V 2 bases short and J 2 bases short, with 11 bases between. The length of the CDR3 is 15 residues. DNA for the CDR3: TGTGCCAGCAGTTACGAGGTGGGGACCACAGATACGCAGTATTTT. Its translation is CASSYEVGTTDTQYF.

The sample holds a few counts of this clonotype. The rearrangement links TRBV7-2 to TRBJ2-1, with TRBD2 matching 7 bases. The CDR3 has 15 amino acids. CDR1 is SGHTA, CDR2 FQGNSA, per germline. V was pared by 1 base and J by 6 bases, with 6 bases of the junction left unmatched. As DNA, the CDR3 is TGTGCCAGCAGCTTAGGGGGGTGGGAGGGCAATGAGCAGTTCTTC. Residues: CASSLGGWEGNEQFF.

There are a few counts of this clonotype. The rearrangement links TRBV14 to TRBJ2-1; 7 positions agree with TRBD2. The CDR3 is made up of 16 amino acids. With 6 bases clipped from V and 0 bases from J, the junction kept 8 bases outside the gene matches. Germline CDR1 and CDR2: SGHDN and FVKESK. Here the CDR3 DNA reads TGTGCCAGCAGGTCCCTAGCGGAGAGCTCCTACAATGAGCAGTTCTTC. Its translation is CASRSLAESSYNEQFF.

CDR3 amino acids: CASSLVGGAKNEQFF. The CDR3 DNA reads as TGTGCCAGCAGTTTAGTCGGGGGGGCAAAGAATGAGCAGTTCTTC. The chain is built from TRBV12-3 or TRBV12-4 and TRBJ2-1, with 8 bases that match TRBD2. Trimming removed 1 base from V and 7 bases from J; junction bases left unmatched: 6. The CDR3 runs to 15 residues.

V and J are TRBV7-9 and TRBJ2-7; no clear D. The V end lost 8 bases, the J end lost 2 bases, and 19 bases lay between the germline ends. Per germline, CDR1 SEHNR and CDR2 FQNEAQ (reference sequence). The CDR3 loop spans 15 amino acids. CDR3: CASLNTLSYTYEQYF. The CDR3 nucleotides are TGTGCCAGCCTCAATACCCTGAGTTATACCTACGAGCAGTACTTC.